This T cell receptor (beta chain) stems from a study of neurological immune-mediated disorders. Ten or more counts support this clonotype. What it binds is not known. Unsorted libraries were generated from 2 million PBMCs. These cells had been stored in RNAlater at -80 C. The J segment lost 5 bases and the V segment lost 4 bases, leaving 6 bases of the junction unmatched. The germline V gene has CDR1 SQVTM and CDR2 ANQGSEA. The CDR3 contains 14 residues. Study results and caveats: Levels of TCR clonal expansion peaked in HTLV-1-associated myelopathy and reached their lowest in multiple sclerosis, under those of healthy controls.

5'RACE employing 10-nucleotide random UMIs yielded the cDNA. Over 160 million TCR-beta sequences from 15-18 subjects were obtained in each sequencing run. TCRdb re-analysed the 5' RACE reads in MiXCR, keeping a single row per CDR3 protein. The data show 77,000 or so distinct CDR3 sequences, roughly 10% seen once. The sequence derives from a man aged 45 to 65 in good health. This chain joins TRBV29-1 and TRBJ2-5; 11 positions agree with TRBD2. Sample: PBMCs. The CDR3: CSVAASGRMETQYF. Written as DNA, the CDR3 is TGCAGCGTTGCGGCTAGCGGGAGGATGGAGACCCAGTACTTC.